The present entry profiles one T cell receptor beta chain with its context. This clonotype was found a few times. Its antigen specificity is not known. No much larger clonotype is one base removed from it; base qualities were not supplied. The donors were roughly 39 Caucasian individuals from Russia, aged about 6 to 95 years, who were systemically healthy. Each donor gave around 9.5 milliliters of peripheral blood, collected into EDTA-treated Vacutainer tubes. Ficoll-Paque density-gradient centrifugation was used to isolate PBMCs, with at least 6.5 million obtained per sample. Trizol reagent was used to extract total RNA from PBMCs, with at least 5.5 micrograms per sample. For every donor, flow cytometry on a PBMC aliquot measured the percentage of naive CD45RAhigh/CD27high T cells. The source of the sample is a study of blood T cells in healthy people across ages (dated by TCRdb to about 2015). Study-level background: In model experiments, template switching captured about one uniquely barcoded TCR beta cDNA molecule for every two T cells. Using deep sequencing normalized with unique cDNA molecular identifiers, the study measured how TCR beta repertoire diversity changes with age. The donors were divided into four age groups: young (average around 16 years), middle-aged (approximately 42), aged (roughly 60) and long-lived (around 80). Donors of different ages were randomly distributed across sequencing lanes to avoid experimental bias. For two donors (one aged 18 to 30 and one aged 80 or older), the study analyzed two additional independent replicas of 1 million unique cDNA reads from the same blood draw.

The library came from 5' RACE. TCRdb records Illumina HiSeq 2500 as the sequencer. A second PCR of roughly 7 to 11 cycles was performed with a sample-barcoded 5' primer and a J-beta primer mix. A unique molecular identifier was introduced onto each TCR beta cDNA molecule by a template-switch 5' adaptor carrying 12 random nucleotides. At least 3 million CDR3-containing paired-end reads were obtained from each sample. The Mint cDNA synthesis kit, primed by a TRBC-specific oligonucleotide, was used to synthesize first-strand cDNA from all RNA. All cDNA was treated with uracil-DNA glycosylase and then went through a first 18-cycle PCR with the universal primers M1SS and BC2_uni_R. As for how the authors treated the data: For normalization, 1 million high-quality reads were randomly selected from each sample, with every read carrying a distinct molecular identifier. Instead of being binned into consensus sequences, reads that shared molecular identifiers were thrown out. MiTCR, set to a Q25 quality threshold and the strictest error-elimination algorithm, was used for CDR3 identification, clonotype clustering and error correction. Lower-bound total TCR beta diversity was estimated with a nonparametric unseen species model using Euler transformation. In TCRdb, the public reads were trimmed at Q25 with fastp and aligned with MiXCR, with productive beta chains retained. Rows merge per CDR3 protein into single entries with the most common DNA and genes. The V and J calls and clone size come from TCRdb's table, not from the authors' own analysis. The sample contains fewer than 1,000,000 distinct CDR3 sequences, about 42% of them found a single time. 15% to 20% of the sample comes from the top ten.

As encoded in the germline V gene, CDR1 is SGHNT while CDR2 is YENEEA. Reading from cysteine to phenylalanine, the CDR3 counts 14 amino acids. Of the read, only the CDR3 DNA is kept; its 42 bases are in frame from base 1. V loses 0 bases of germline sequence and J loses 4 bases, and the interval between the two ends is 7 bases. Paper-wide results and their limitations: Compared with the aged group, the long-lived group had more naive CD4+ T cells, fewer expanded clones and increased TCR diversity, a pattern suggesting age selection. Because the CMV infection status of the donors was unknown, age-related changes in expanded clonotypes may potentially have been confounded. Observed TCR beta diversity per million T cells fell roughly linearly with age, and a significant reduction was already apparent by age roughly 40. Estimates of total diversity from one million sequenced T cells were regarded as lower bounds and underestimates. Conclusive comparison of naive and antigen-experienced compartments was prevented by the profiling of bulk unsorted PBMCs. Observed TCR beta diversity correlated strongly with the percentage of naive T cells measured by flow cytometry.

What was sequenced was blood. In this chain, TRBV11-3 is recombined with TRBJ2-4; the D segment cannot be called with confidence. The TCR was taken from a man older than 75 in good health. CDR3 loop: CASSLDPRKNIQYF. The DNA sequence follows: TGTGCCAGCAGCTTAGATCCCCGAAAAAACATTCAGTACTTC.